Below are 6 T cell receptor beta chains sequenced from a single sample in a study of regulatory T cells in long-lasting Graves disease. Arm-PCR of CDR3 regions and iRepertoire HTBI primers were the basis on which TCR beta libraries were built. A single record per CDR3 protein comes from TCRdb applying MiXCR to the multiplex PCR reads. The sample lists around 500,000 distinct CDR3 sequences, 15% to 20% occurring once. Time point defined: newly diagnosed GD, antithyroid drugs for less than 3 months. After RNA was extracted from PBMCs, the TCR library was made from it. These data also featured in a second study, about T cells in Graves' hyperthyroidism and ophthalmopathy.

This specimen consisted of peripheral blood mononuclear cells (PBMCs), obtained at new diagnosis, from a patient treated with antithyroid drugs. These receptors were obtained from a woman aged 35 to 59 with Graves disease.

This clonotype was detected ten times or more. The chain is built from TRBV28 and TRBJ1-5, with a weak D call TRBD1 (6 bases). There are 13 residues in the CDR3. Deletions cut 5 bases from V and 6 bases from J, with 11 bases between. The germline V gene has CDR1 MDHEN and CDR2 SYDVKM. The CDR3 bases are TGTGCCAGCAGTAAGGGGGGTTCTCAGCCCCAGCATTTT. This encodes CASSKGGSQPQHF. The variable domain in full, completed from reference TRBV28 and TRBJ1-5, reads DVKVTQSSRYLVKRTGEKVFLECVQDMDHENMFWYRQDPGLGLRLIYFSYDVKMKEKGDIPEGYSVSREKKERFSLILESASTNQTSMYLCASSKGGSQPQHFGDGTRLSIL.

As regards this clonotype: The conserved final phenylalanine or tryptophan is absent from the CDR3, which likely points to a read error. The V gene is TRBV7-8, the J gene TRBJ1-1, with 9 bases lining up with TRBD1. With V trimmed by 2 bases and J by 5 bases, 12 bases remained unmatched. This CDR3 has 17 amino acids. Germline V gene data show CDR1 as SGHVS and CDR2 as FQNEAQ. The CDR3 DNA reads as TGTGCCAGCAGCTTAAAACGGGACAGGGAGGTTCAGACTGAAGCTTTCCTT. Translation gives CASSLKRDREVQTEAFL.

This clonotype was seen many times. The chain uses TRBV20-1 and TRBJ2-6, with D unresolved. This CDR3 has 15 residues. Deletions cut 2 bases from V and 2 bases from J, with 10 bases between. Germline V CDR1 and CDR2: DFQATT, SNEGSKA (reference sequence). The CDR3 region has the DNA TGCAGTGCTAGACTGGGTAGGGCTGGGGCCAACGTCCTGACTTTC. Translation gives CSARLGRAGANVLTF.

V gene TRBV25-1 combines with J gene TRBJ1-6; tentative D call: TRBD1 (5 bases). This CDR3 region has 14 residues. V was shortened by 3 bases and J by 4 bases, with 7 bases between the two germline ends. Germline V gene lookup returns CDR1 MGHDK and CDR2 SYGVNS. CDR3 sequence: CASSEAGYNSPLHF. The CDR3 region has the DNA TGTGCCAGCAGTGAGGCAGGGTATAATTCACCCCTCCACTTT.

The rearrangement joins TRBV9 to TRBJ1-4; 10 bases are a match to TRBD1. The trim removed 3 bases at V and 3 bases at J, leaving 5 bases unmatched. The CDR3 covers 16 residues. The germline CDR1 and CDR2 sequences are SGDLS and YYNGEE. CDR3 sequence: CASSGGQGVSNEKLFF. The CDR3 DNA reads as TGTGCCAGCAGCGGTGGACAGGGGGTATCTAATGAAAAACTGTTTTTT.

The DNA for the CDR3 is TGTGCCACCAGCAGAGATAGGAGGGGCTCGATATTCTCCTATAATTCACCCCTCCACTTT. Translating gives CATSRDRRGSIFSYNSPLHF. The V gene is TRBV15, the J gene TRBJ1-6; D is possibly TRBD1 (5 bases). Trimming cost V 0 bases and J 0 bases, with 18 bases left between them. In germline, CDR1 is LNHNV, CDR2 YYDKDF (reference sequence). The CDR3 sequence is 20 residues long.